This T cell receptor beta chain derives from a study of T cell responses to AZD1222 COVID-19 vaccine (dated by TCRdb to the early 2020s). Background on the whole study: AZD1222 recipients whose second dose came at about 4 weeks and those whose second dose came at about 12 weeks were combined into one group, since spike-specific TCR depth and breadth did not differ between the two schedules. TCR sequencing was performed for 230 to 250 trial participants, of whom approximately 200 were given two doses of AZD1222 and about 25 were given two doses of MenACWY control vaccine. Trial participants were enrolled by age into 18-55, 56-69 and 70-plus year subgroups, with approximately 160, 26 and 62 TCR-sequenced participants respectively.

Read against the paper, the sample's time point label means: baseline before first vaccination. The vaccinee samples were drawn from two UK trials, COV001 and COV002, one of which was a single-blind randomized controlled phase 2/3 trial testing AZD1222 (ChAdOx1 nCoV-19) in healthy adults. For TCRbeta chain sequencing, PBMC samples from trial participants were taken at day 0 and at day 28 after the second dose. The germline V end is reduced by 7 bases and the J end by 7 bases; junction bases left unmatched: 10. Its CDR3 holds 13 amino acids, cysteine through phenylalanine. Just the 39-base CDR3 DNA is kept, in frame starting at base 1. For CDR1 and CDR2, the germline V gene lists SQVTM and ANQGSEA. Broader findings and caveats from the paper: Only a handful of AZD1222 recipients were SARS-CoV-2 seropositive at baseline, limiting conclusions about previously exposed vaccinees. No day 14 peak-response samples were available, so repertoires were characterized only after the peak T cell response. The whole spike protein was spanned by vaccine-associated CD4 TCRs, and dominant responses were seen in regions 160-218 and 743-854. In the small 56-69-year group, the increase in depth fell short of significance, most likely because of low power. Most participants were white British and females outnumbered males, and the authors suggested that clonal diversity may have been underestimated. Nearly half of unique spike-specific TCRs reportedly recognized epitopes outside regions mutated in the B.1.351 and B.1.1.7 variants. Spike-specific TCR breadth and depth rose significantly after two AZD1222 doses compared with day 0 and with MenACWY recipients.

The CDR3 regions of human TCRbeta chains were analyzed by immunosequencing. As for the original processing: Repertoire TCRs were checked for matches against a reference library of SARS-CoV-2-specific TCRs that had been generated using the MIRA antigen-specificity platform. Breadth was defined as the fraction of unique TCRs that were SARS-CoV-2-associated. Depth was defined as the fraction of total T cells that were SARS-CoV-2-associated. Each spike-specific TCR was assigned to its reactive spike region and to a CD4 or CD8 class using the MIRA data. Log10-transformed breadth and depth values were compared by one-way ANOVA with Sidak's multiple comparisons tests. This immuneACCESS table, as held by TCRdb, lists in-frame sequences with V and J called but not all clones. Of the missing ones, under half trace to an unresolved V gene in checked studies; the others have no known cause. Clone size and V and J calls were adopted from that table, with D and trimming inferred from the DNA. In all, the sample holds around 140,000 clones, and just over 90% of those were seen once. 7.5% to 9.5% of the sample is taken by the ten largest.

Notes on this clone: Which antigen it targets is not known. Base qualities are missing; no much larger clone stands one base away.

The sequencing here drew on peripheral blood, taken on day 0 of AZD1222 vaccination. The V and J genes are TRBV29-1 and TRBJ1-5, and 7 junction bases match TRBD1. The TCR sequence derives from an adult in good health. The CDR3 region has the sequence CSARTGSGQPQHF. Here is the DNA: TGCAGCGCCCGGACAGGCTCGGGACAGCCCCAGCATTTT.